This entry lists 9 T cell receptor beta chains sequenced from one sample in a study of blood T cell repertoires in COVID-19. This table comes from immunoSEQ multiplex PCR, and its TCRdb copy is limited to in-frame clones, with some not included. The sample records under 200,000 clones, 84% being singletons. Sequencing used peripheral blood. All receptors derive from a man aged 35-49 years who had recovered from COVID-19.

This clone was seen a handful of times. The chain has TRBV4-2 and TRBJ1-2, with D possibly matching TRBD1 (5 bases). The germline V and J ends were trimmed by 5 bases and 3 bases, with 10 bases remaining between them. The CDR3 is made up of 13 amino acids. Germline CDR1 LGHNA, CDR2 YNFKEQ. CDR3 region: CASSSQTDYGYTF. Written as DNA, the CDR3 is TGTGCCAGCAGCTCTCAGACAGACTATGGCTACACCTTC.

This clone was picked up one time. The V and J genes are TRBV6-2 or TRBV6-3 and TRBJ2-3; TRBD1 aligns across 8 bases. CDR1 is MNHEY and CDR2 is SVGEGT in the germline V gene. The CDR3 spans 18 residues. Trimming removed 0 bases from V and 0 bases from J; junction bases left unmatched: 8. CDR3 protein: CASSYSTIGQGSTDTQYF. The CDR3 DNA follows: TGTGCCAGCAGTTACTCGACTATCGGACAGGGTAGCACAGATACGCAGTATTTT.

This clone was picked up one time. This chain connects TRBV7-2 to TRBJ1-1; 7 bases fit TRBD1. Germline V gene lookup returns CDR1 SGHTA and CDR2 FQGNSA. Trimming cost V 5 bases and J 0 bases; bases outside gene matches: 3. There are 14 residues in the CDR3. CDR3 DNA: TGTGCCAGCAGCCACGGGACAGTGAACACTGAAGCTTTCTTT. This translates into CASSHGTVNTEAFF. Combining the CDR3 with reference TRBV7-2 and TRBJ1-1 gives the whole variable domain GAGVSQSPSNKVTEKGKDVELRCDPISGHTALYWYRQSLGQGLEFLIYFQGNSAPDKSGLPSDRFSAERTGGSVSTLTIQRTQQEDSAVYLCASSHGTVNTEAFFGQGTRLTVV.

This sequence joins TRBV7-2 and TRBJ2-3, with D perhaps TRBD2 (6 bases). CDR3 length equals 16 residues. CDR1 is SGHTA, CDR2 FQGNSA, per germline. The V end was cut by 1 base, the J end by 0 bases, with 11 bases between. This CDR3 is CASSLVATRSTDTQYF. Written as DNA, the CDR3 is TGTGCCAGCAGCTTAGTCGCGACTAGGAGCACAGATACGCAGTATTTT.

This clone was counted between two and nine times. The gene calls are TRBV6-2 or TRBV6-3 and TRBJ2-2; a possible D gene is TRBD1 (5 bases). The CDR3 loop spans 16 amino acids. Germline assignment: CDR1 MNHEY and CDR2 SVGEGT. The V end lost 6 bases, the J end lost 6 bases, and 20 bases lay between the germline ends. CDR3 protein: CASSGDLGGRAGELFF. In DNA, the CDR3 is TGTGCCAGCAGCGGAGATTTAGGTGGCAGGGCCGGGGAGCTGTTTTTT.

V is TRBV10-3 and J is TRBJ2-1, with TRBD2 matching 16 bases. The CDR3 is 14 amino acids. CDR1 and CDR2 from the germline V gene are ENHRY and SYGVKD. V lost 8 bases to trimming and J lost 9 bases; unmatched junction nucleotides: 4. CDR3 nucleotides: TGTGCCATCGGAGGGACTAGCGGGAGGGGTGAGCAGTTCTTC. Translated: CAIGGTSGRGEQFF.

The chain has TRBV6-5 and TRBJ2-1, with 7 bases that match TRBD1. CDR1 is MNHEY, CDR2 SVGAGI, per germline. V dropped 6 bases and J dropped 4; count of bases not matched to a gene: 6. CDR3 size: 14 residues. DNA for the CDR3: TGTGCCAGCAGGTCAGAGACAGGGTACAATGAGCAGTTCTTC. It encodes CASRSETGYNEQFF.

This clone was detected many times. This sequence joins TRBV2 and TRBJ1-5, with no clear D. There are 15 residues in the CDR3. V was clipped by 8 bases and J by 5 bases, with 19 bases between them. CDR1 and CDR2 (germline): SNHLY, FYNNEI. As DNA, the CDR3 is TGTGCCAGCCTCCCCGGCAGCGGCGGGGATCAGCCCCAGCATTTT. This codes for CASLPGSGGDQPQHF.

V is TRBV30 and J is TRBJ2-2; TRBD2 aligns across 7 bases. Germline lookup yields CDR1 GTSNPN and CDR2 SVGIG (reference sequence). Trimming took 1 base from V and 6 from J; bases not matched to a gene: 5. The CDR3 extends over 14 amino acids. CDR3 sequence (DNA): TGTGCCTGGAGTGGAATAGCGGGCGCCGGGGAGCTGTTTTTT. It is translated as CAWSGIAGAGELFF.